This TCR beta chain was identified in a study of human T cells and chemical hapten exposure. Study details: An area of 2 cm by about 2.2 cm on upper inner arm skin received 2% DPC for sensitization. Recorded diagnoses among the mostly female patients were alopecia areata, totalis or universalis.

TCRdb reprocessed the RACE reads with MiXCR, giving one entry per CDR3 protein. The data hold approximately 77,000 distinct CDR3 sequences, with 6% to 9% observed a single time. General study points: With regard to DPC sensitization, TCRs above 1 in 1000 frequency did not change.

Time point: patch test 1, 2 weeks after DPC sensitization. Treatment indicated: therapeutic diphenylcyclopropenone sensitization with weekly scalp DPC. Blood draws preceded each patch test application. This clonotype was recorded at least ten times. What it recognizes is unknown. This CDR3 is 16 amino acids long. From germline, CDR1 is DFQATT and CDR2 SNEGSKA (reference sequence). Trimming removed 0 bases from V and 8 bases from J; junction bases left unmatched: 9. The chain is built from TRBV20-1 and TRBJ1-6, with 8 bases matching TRBD1. The TCR sequence derives from a woman in her thirties with alopecia areata. Some clones in this sample may be carry-over from other donors' samples. The specimen was whole blood, collected in connection with sensitization to the hapten diphenylcyclopropenone (DPC). CDR3 DNA sequence: TGCAGTGCTAGAGATATAACAGGGGGATTTTATTCACCCCTCCACTTT. Its protein product is CSARDITGGFYSPLHF.